This T cell receptor (beta chain) was profiled in a study of cytomegalovirus exposure and HLA in healthy donors. Amplification used 60 Vbeta primers and 13 Jbeta primers. Generated by immunoSEQ multiplex PCR, the TCRdb table keeps only in-frame clones and is missing some. This table has about 170,000 clones, roughly 79% appearing once. CDR1 and CDR2 (germline): LNHNV, YYDKDF (reference sequence). The CDR3 runs to 20 residues. V shed 3 bases and J 1 base; nucleotides not matched to a gene: 11. This sequence originates from a man aged 40-49 years in good health and CMV-seropositive. This chain uses TRBV15 with TRBJ2-4, with TRBD2 matching over 14 bases. The sequenced sample consisted of PBMCs. This CDR3 is CATSRESPGLAGAAKNIQYF. The CDR3 DNA reads as TGTGCCACCAGCAGGGAATCACCGGGACTAGCGGGAGCGGCCAAAAACATTCAGTACTTC.